One and the same sample provided the 31 T cell receptor beta chains below, sequenced in a study of blood T cell repertoires in COVID-19 (dated by TCRdb to 2018 to 2021). Library construction relied on the immunoSEQ multiplex PCR assay. TCRdb provides this immuneACCESS table in a form limited to in-frame rearrangements. Some clones are lacking; in checked studies, under half of them reflect an unresolved V gene, and why the rest are absent is not known. The sample table holds around 500,000 clones, of which approximately 83% were seen once. Approximately 2.9% of the sample is held by the ten biggest clonotypes. The sample comprised peripheral blood. These receptors were collected from a human donor in a cohort sampled during active COVID-19.

A few counts support this clone. The chain carries TRBV7-9 and TRBJ2-1; TRBD2 aligns across 12 bases. CDR1 and CDR2 (germline): SEHNR, FQNEAQ (reference sequence). The junction had 4 bases not matched to a gene; V was cut back by 9 bases and J by 7 bases. The length of the CDR3 is 13 residues. The CDR3 reads CASHLAGGNEQFF. The CDR3 region has the DNA TGTGCCAGTCACCTAGCGGGAGGGAATGAGCAGTTCTTC.

The chain recombines TRBV30 with TRBJ1-1; D is ambiguous. V gave up 3 bases and J gave up 2 bases, with 7 bases separating them. The germline V gene encodes CDR1 GTSNPN and CDR2 SVGIG (reference sequence). This CDR3 is built from 12 residues. CDR3 protein: CAWRGYNTEAFF. The DNA of the CDR3 is TGTGCCTGGAGGGGCTACAACACTGAAGCTTTCTTT. Combining the CDR3 with reference TRBV30 and TRBJ1-1 gives the whole variable domain SQTIHQWPATLVQPVGSPLSLECTVEGTSNPNLYWYRQAAGRGLQLLFYSVGIGQISSEVPQNLSASRPQDRQFILSSKKLLLSDSGFYLCAWRGYNTEAFFGQGTRLTVV.

The chain uses TRBV5-4 and TRBJ1-1; TRBD1 matches 8 bases. J lost 1 base, V lost 0 bases, and 2 bases had no gene match. Per germline, CDR1 SGHNT and CDR2 YYREEE (reference sequence). This CDR3 has 15 residues. CDR3 residues: CASSLDTGGNTEAFF. The CDR3 DNA is TGTGCCAGCAGCTTGGACACAGGGGGGAACACTGAAGCTTTCTTT.

The V call is TRBV19, the J call TRBJ1-5; D possibly corresponds to TRBD1 (6 bases). There are 13 residues in the CDR3. V lost 9 bases and J 7 bases, leaving 16 bases between the germline ends. Per the germline V gene, CDR1 is LNHDA and CDR2 is SQIVND (reference sequence). This CDR3 reads CASKERGAQPQHF. CDR3 bases: TGTGCCAGCAAAGAACGGGGGGCCCAGCCCCAGCATTTT.

V is TRBV28 and J is TRBJ2-5, with a weak D call TRBD2 (6 bases). Germline V lookup: CDR1 MDHEN, CDR2 SYDVKM. V was cut by 3 bases and J by 1 base, with 12 bases left in between. The CDR3 has 15 residues. CDR3 in DNA: TGTGCCAGCAGTTTGAGCCAGGGACTCCAAGAGACCCAGTACTTC. Protein product: CASSLSQGLQETQYF.

This clone came up once. The chain carries TRBV27 and TRBJ1-6; 12 bases map to TRBD1. V was pared by 5 bases and J by 8 bases, with 7 bases of the junction left unmatched. CDR3 length: 16 residues. In germline, CDR1 is MNHEY, CDR2 SMNVEV (reference sequence). The CDR3: CASSSMGQGAYSPLHF. In DNA form, the CDR3 reads TGTGCCAGCAGTAGCATGGGACAGGGGGCGTATTCACCCCTCCACTTT.

This sequence joins TRBV4-3 and TRBJ2-7; D is uncertain. The CDR3 is made up of 13 amino acids. Trimming took 3 bases from V and 7 from J, leaving 13 bases between them. Per germline, CDR1 LGHNA and CDR2 YSLEER. The CDR3 protein is CASSHTPAREQYF. The CDR3 DNA reads as TGCGCCAGCAGCCACACCCCAGCTAGAGAGCAGTACTTC.

V usage is TRBV2 and J usage is TRBJ2-3, with D perhaps matching TRBD2 (7 bases). The germline V gene encodes CDR1 SNHLY and CDR2 FYNNEI. V was clipped by 1 base and J by 2 bases, with 13 bases between them. The CDR3 has 16 amino acids. CDR3 sequence (DNA): TGTGCCAGCAGTGAAGAGGGGGGAGGGAACACAGATACGCAGTATTTT. Translated: CASSEEGGGNTDTQYF.

The V and J genes are TRBV15 and TRBJ1-4, with 9 bases lining up with TRBD1. CDR3 length equals 15 residues. Germline CDR1 reads LNHNV; CDR2 reads YYDKDF (reference sequence). J lost 8 bases, V lost 1 base, and 5 bases had no gene match. The CDR3 sequence is CATSRAGQGYEKLFF. CDR3 nucleotides: TGTGCCACCAGCAGAGCGGGACAGGGTTACGAAAAACTGTTTTTT.

The chain joins TRBV4-3 to TRBJ1-1, with 7 positions matching TRBD1. The length of the CDR3 is 14 residues. Per germline, CDR1 LGHNA and CDR2 YSLEER. The V and J ends lost 0 bases and 6 bases, in that order; junction bases with no gene match: 4. The DNA for the CDR3 is TGCGCCAGCAGCCAAGATGGAGGGGGCCCTGAAGCTTTCTTT. It yields the protein CASSQDGGGPEAFF.

CDR3 loop: CASSPLRTPNTGELFF. For the CDR3, the DNA is TGCGCCAGCAGTCCTCTCCGGACACCGAACACCGGGGAGCTGTTTTTT. J is TRBJ2-2 and V is TRBV23-1; maybe TRBD1 (5 bases). TRBV23-1 counts as an open reading frame of uncertain function. This CDR3 has 16 residues. The V end lost 4 bases, the J end lost 0 bases, and 12 bases lay between the germline ends.

This clone came up a few times. The chain employs TRBV2 and TRBJ1-2; D perhaps matches TRBD1 (5 bases). CDR1 is SNHLY, CDR2 FYNNEI, per germline. There are 12 residues in the CDR3. The V gene lost 5 bases and the J gene lost 8 bases, with 12 bases spanning the gap. Written as DNA, the CDR3 is TGTGCCAGCAGTCAAGGGGCCTGGGGCTACACCTTC. Its translation is CASSQGAWGYTF.

Remarks on this clone: The identical CDR3 is also encoded by other nucleotide sequences in the sample. The CDR3 region has the DNA TGTGCCAGCTCACCACCCGCGGGTGGAGAGACCCAGTACTTC. It codes for CASSPPAGGETQYF. The chain combines TRBV18 with TRBJ2-5; a weak D match, TRBD2 (5 bases). The CDR3 runs 14 residues. Germline V gene sequence: CDR1 KGHSH, CDR2 LQKENI. V was trimmed by 0 bases and J by 4 bases, leaving 9 bases between them.

The V and J genes are TRBV18 and TRBJ2-3, with 7 nucleotides matching TRBD1. J was trimmed by 4 bases and V by 4 bases; bases with no gene match: 5. The germline V gene encodes CDR1 KGHSH and CDR2 LQKENI. This CDR3 region has 14 residues. The CDR3 reads CASSLLQGADTQYF. DNA for the CDR3: TGTGCCAGCTCACTTCTCCAGGGGGCAGATACGCAGTATTTT.

The chain couples TRBV6-5 to TRBJ2-4, with TRBD1 matching over 7 bases. Germline assignment: CDR1 MNHEY and CDR2 SVGAGI. The CDR3 has 15 residues. V was clipped by 4 bases and J by 5 bases; unmatched bases: 8. The CDR3 sequence: CASSFTRDSQNIQYF. The CDR3 coding sequence is TGTGCCAGCAGTTTCACCAGGGACAGCCAAAACATTCAGTACTTC.

This clone was detected a few times. The chain uses TRBV4-1 and TRBJ2-7, with 8 positions matching TRBD1. CDR1 and CDR2 from the germline V gene are MGHRA and YSYEKL. CDR3 size: 17 residues. J lost 1 base, V lost 1 base, and 9 bases had no gene match. The CDR3 protein is CASSQGGWQGASYEQYF. In DNA form, the CDR3 reads TGCGCCAGCAGCCAAGGAGGTTGGCAGGGGGCTTCCTACGAGCAGTACTTC.

The chain couples TRBV3-1 (or the pseudogene TRBV3-2) to TRBJ1-6, with D perhaps matching TRBD1 (6 bases). This CDR3 spans 15 amino acids. CDR1 and CDR2 (germline): LGHDT, YNNKEL (reference sequence). The ends were cut back, 2 bases at V and 7 bases at J, with 12 bases in the middle. The CDR3: CASSQTGTLNSPLHF. CDR3 sequence (DNA): TGTGCCAGCAGCCAAACGGGGACACTCAATTCACCCCTCCACTTT.

The V call is TRBV27, the J call TRBJ1-1, with D possibly being TRBD1 (5 bases). The CDR3 sequence is 15 residues long. With 4 bases removed from V and 0 bases from J, the gap between germline ends came to 12 bases. Germline V gene lookup returns CDR1 MNHEY and CDR2 SMNVEV (reference sequence). CDR3 sequence: CASSSRQFMNTEAFF. The CDR3 DNA sequence: TGTGCCAGCAGTTCGCGACAGTTCATGAACACTGAAGCTTTCTTT.

The chain employs TRBV20-1 and TRBJ2-3, with a tentative D call TRBD1 (5 bases). This CDR3 comprises 11 residues. In germline, CDR1 is DFQATT, CDR2 SNEGSKA (reference sequence). V shed 7 bases and J shed 6 bases, with 11 bases lying between them. The CDR3 reads CSDKKGDTQYF. In DNA form, the CDR3 reads TGCAGTGATAAAAAGGGGGATACGCAGTATTTT.

In its sample, this clone was seen once. J is TRBJ2-1 and V is TRBV10-3; 9 bases are shared with TRBD2. Per germline, CDR1 ENHRY and CDR2 SYGVKD. The CDR3 has 17 amino acids. Germline trimming cut 4 bases from V and 4 bases from J; bases unmatched to any gene: 11. CDR3 sequence reads: CAISVRGGREAYNEQFF. CDR3 DNA: TGTGCCATCAGTGTTAGGGGCGGGAGGGAGGCGTACAATGAGCAGTTCTTC.

The rearrangement joins TRBV7-2 to TRBJ2-3; D call uncertain. Germline-derived CDR1 and CDR2 are SGHTA and FQGNSA. This CDR3 has 13 amino acids. V lost 0 bases and J lost 5, with 6 bases in between. The chain's CDR3 is CASSLARRDTQYF. The DNA of the CDR3 is TGTGCCAGCAGCTTAGCGCGGAGAGATACGCAGTATTTT.

The chain uses TRBV30 and TRBJ1-3, with a tentative D call TRBD1 (6 bases). Germline values: CDR1 GTSNPN, CDR2 SVGIG (reference sequence). The germline V and J ends were trimmed by 0 bases and 7 bases, with 13 bases remaining between them. The CDR3 runs to 14 residues. The CDR3 loop is CAWSVGADSNTIYF. The DNA for the CDR3 is TGTGCCTGGAGTGTGGGGGCAGATTCGAACACCATATATTTT.

The chain uses TRBV20-1 and TRBJ1-1; TRBD1 aligns across 8 bases. Losses at the gene ends were 3 bases for V and 6 bases for J; bases not matched to a gene: 6. Germline CDR1 is DFQATT and CDR2 is SNEGSKA (reference sequence). The CDR3 spans 13 residues. The CDR3 is CSASGDRGPEAFF. In DNA form, the CDR3 reads TGCAGTGCTAGTGGAGACAGGGGTCCTGAAGCTTTCTTT.

The V and J genes are TRBV19 and TRBJ2-7, with 9 positions matching TRBD1. V gave up 8 bases and J gave up 1 base; unmatched junction bases: 3. This CDR3 is 13 amino acids long. Germline CDR1 LNHDA, CDR2 SQIVND (reference sequence). CDR3: CASGGQGSYEQYF. CDR3 DNA: TGTGCCAGTGGGGGACAGGGATCCTACGAGCAGTACTTC.

The chain recombines TRBV3-1 (or the pseudogene TRBV3-2) with TRBJ1-1, with 11 bases fitting TRBD1. CDR3 size: 19 residues. CDR1 and CDR2 (germline): LGHDT, YNNKEL (reference sequence). Trimming took 1 base from V and 1 from J; bases not matched to a gene: 11. The CDR3 spells CASSQGSGTGGRGNTEAFF. DNA of the CDR3: TGTGCCAGCAGCCAAGGGTCCGGGACAGGGGGTAGGGGGAACACTGAAGCTTTCTTT.

J is TRBJ1-4 and V is TRBV5-1, with TRBD1 as a possible D gene (5 bases). CDR1 is SGHRS, CDR2 YFSETQ, per germline. The CDR3 contains 14 residues. Trimming took off 4 bases at V and 1 base at J, with 8 bases between the two ends. The chain's CDR3 is CASSAGLTNEKLFF. In DNA form, the CDR3 reads TGCGCCAGCAGCGCAGGGTTAACTAATGAAAAACTGTTTTTT.

The chain recombines TRBV5-1 with TRBJ2-3, with D possibly matching TRBD1 (6 bases). The V end lost 1 base, the J end lost 4 bases, and 16 bases lay between the germline ends. The germline gives CDR1 SGHRS, CDR2 YFSETQ. The CDR3 contains 16 residues. CDR3 sequence reads: CASSLFASGVPDTQYF. The CDR3 nucleotides are TGCGCCAGCAGCTTGTTCGCATCAGGGGTCCCAGATACGCAGTATTTT.

The chain uses TRBV3-1 (or the pseudogene TRBV3-2) and TRBJ2-5, with D maybe TRBD2 (6 bases). The CDR3 covers 13 residues. CDR1 is LGHDT, CDR2 YNNKEL, per germline (reference sequence). V was shortened by 4 bases and J by 5 bases, with 11 bases between the two germline ends. The CDR3 nucleotides are TGTGCCAGCAGCCCGGGGGTTACGGAGACCCAGTACTTC. Its translation is CASSPGVTETQYF.

The chain has TRBV27 and TRBJ2-6; D might be TRBD1 (6 bases). Trimming pared 2 bases from V and 2 bases from J, leaving 19 bases between. This CDR3 spans 19 amino acids. Germline V CDR1 and CDR2: MNHEY, SMNVEV (reference sequence). CDR3 bases: TGTGCCAGCAGTTTAAGGGATATAGGGGGTTCCCCTGGGGCCAACGTCCTGACTTTC. Its translation: CASSLRDIGGSPGANVLTF.

The V and J genes are TRBV5-6 and TRBJ1-3; D unclear. Trimming shortened V by 3 bases and J by 3 bases, and 4 bases separated the two germline ends. Looked up from germline, CDR1 is SGHDT and CDR2 is YYEEEE. This CDR3 contains 12 residues. The CDR3 nucleotides are TGTGCCAGCAGCTCCGGTGGAAACACCATATATTTT. It codes for CASSSGGNTIYF.

Points on this clone: Relative to the germline gene, one junction end is altered; a read error may explain this. The chain is built from TRBV7-7 and TRBJ2-7, with D unclear. Germline CDR1 reads SSHAT; CDR2 reads FNYEAQ (reference sequence). This CDR3 is built from 15 residues. The DNA of the CDR3 is TGTGCTAGCAGCTTAGGATCCCCTAGCTCCTACGAGCAGTACTTC. Amino acids: CASSLGSPSSYEQYF.